There are many counts of the clone carrying this T cell receptor beta chain. As yet, its antigen is unknown. Cyclophosphamide on days +3 and +4 followed busulfan-fludarabine conditioning and a marrow graft. Germline V gene sequence: CDR1 MDHEN, CDR2 SYDVKM. The V end was cut by 1 base, the J end by 6 bases, with 10 bases between. This CDR3 is built from 14 residues. Assay: immunoSEQ multiplex PCR; the TCRdb copy retains only in-frame clones and omits some. The counts give roughly 25,000 clones, none of them seen only once; less than 2% is held by the top ten. The data were obtained in a study of T cells after posttransplantation cyclophosphamide. Study observations and caveats: TRB clonality was highly associated with recipient CMV seropositivity and reactivation.

This TCR derives from a male patient between 18 and 35 years old who received an allogeneic stem cell transplant from a related donor, was CMV-positive, and had no GVHD. Some T cells may be graft donor cells. The specimen comprised PBMCs, sampled after allogeneic stem cell transplant with posttransplant cyclophosphamide. This rearrangement joins TRBV28 to TRBJ1-5; D gene uncertain. This chain's CDR3 is CASSLLDRSQPQHF. For the CDR3, the DNA is TGTGCCAGCAGTTTATTGGATAGGAGTCAGCCCCAGCATTTT.